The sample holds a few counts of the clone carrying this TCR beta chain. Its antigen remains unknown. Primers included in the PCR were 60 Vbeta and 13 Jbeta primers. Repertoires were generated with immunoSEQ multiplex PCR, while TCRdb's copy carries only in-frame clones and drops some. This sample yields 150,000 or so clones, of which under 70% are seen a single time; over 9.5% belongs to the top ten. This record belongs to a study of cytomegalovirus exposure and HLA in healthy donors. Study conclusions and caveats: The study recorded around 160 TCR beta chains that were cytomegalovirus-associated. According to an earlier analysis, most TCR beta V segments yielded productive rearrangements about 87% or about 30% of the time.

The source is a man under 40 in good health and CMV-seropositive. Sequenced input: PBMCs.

The CDR3 sequence: CASSVDREGPYGYTF. For the CDR3, the DNA is TGCGCCAGCAGCGTGGACAGAGAGGGCCCCTATGGCTACACCTTC. This chain joins TRBV5-1 and TRBJ1-2; TRBD1 might be the D (6 bases). V was clipped by 4 bases and J by 4 bases, with 17 bases between them. CDR3 length equals 15 residues. CDR1 is SGHRS and CDR2 is YFSETQ in the germline V gene.